A selection of T cell receptor beta chains follows, all from one sample in a study of OX40 agonist ivuxolimab in advanced cancers. The table came from immunoSEQ multiplex PCR; TCRdb's copy has only in-frame clones and leaves some out. The sample records tens of thousands of clones, 88% being singletons. The sequenced sample was CD4+ or CD8+ T cells sorted from blood, obtained in a trial of the OX40 agonist ivuxolimab. The receptors come from an adult with an advanced solid tumor such as melanoma, head and neck, liver or kidney cancer. Both conserved end residues are trimmed from each CDR3.

j_gene,v_gene,CDR3aa
TRBJ2-2,TRBV5-4,ASKEGPNTGELF
TRBJ1-5,TRBV6-6,ASSYSETGSNQPQH
TRBJ2-1,TRBV9,ASSASGRFYNEQF
TRBJ2-3,TRBV7-8,ASSFGTTGTDTQY
TRBJ1-1,TRBV19,ASSLLRGPAREAF
TRBJ2-7,TRBV7-9,ASSDNPPEQQY
TRBJ1-1,TRBV19,ASSSTGDTEAF
TRBJ2-5,TRBV6-5,ASSEQDQETQY
TRBJ1-3,TRBV9,ASSLRDHRDTLSSGNTIY
TRBJ1-1,TRBV28,ASSLSPAGADTEAF
TRBJ1-4,TRBV6-6,ASSYLIPTNEKLF